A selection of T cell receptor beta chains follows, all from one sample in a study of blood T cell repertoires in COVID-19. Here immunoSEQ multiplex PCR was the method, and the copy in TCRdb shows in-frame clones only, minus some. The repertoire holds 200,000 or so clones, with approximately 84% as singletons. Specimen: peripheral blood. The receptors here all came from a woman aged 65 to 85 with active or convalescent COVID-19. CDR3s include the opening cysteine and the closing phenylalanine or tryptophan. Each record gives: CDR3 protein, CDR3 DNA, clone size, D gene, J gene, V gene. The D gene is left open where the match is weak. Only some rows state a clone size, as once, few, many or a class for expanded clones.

CASSEEAYRKAEAFF	TGTGCCAGCAGTGAGGAGGCCTACCGGAAGGCTGAAGCTTTCTTT	-	-	TRBJ1-1	TRBV2
CASSIYYGSYEQYF	TGTGCCAGTAGTATATATTACGGTAGCTACGAGCAGTACTTC	-	-	TRBJ2-7	TRBV19
CASSLKVRVADTQYF	TGCGCCAGCAGCTTGAAGGTCAGGGTGGCAGATACGCAGTATTTT	-	-	TRBJ2-3	TRBV5-1
CASTETGGTYGYTF	TGTGCCAGCACCGAGACAGGGGGCACCTATGGCTACACCTTC	-	TRBD1	TRBJ1-2	TRBV5-4
CATSGGLAGISYEQYF	TGTGCCACCAGCGGGGGACTAGCGGGTATCTCCTACGAGCAGTACTTC	-	TRBD2	TRBJ2-7	TRBV15
CASSPLPGETQYF	TGTGCCAGCTCACCTCTACCGGGAGAGACCCAGTACTTC	-	-	TRBJ2-5	TRBV18
CASSLRGSNNEKLFF	TGTGCCAGCAGCTTAAGGGGAAGCAATAATGAAAAACTGTTTTTT	few	-	TRBJ1-4	TRBV7-9
CASSIDRVWGANGYTF	TGTGCCAGTAGTATAGATCGAGTGTGGGGCGCGAATGGCTACACCTTC	few	-	TRBJ1-2	TRBV19
CASSESGAWEKLFF	TGTGCCAGCAGTGAATCAGGGGCTTGGGAAAAACTGTTTTTT	few	-	TRBJ1-4	TRBV6-1
CSASPASGIDEQYF	TGCAGTGCTAGTCCCGCTTCGGGGATCGACGAGCAGTACTTC	-	-	TRBJ2-7	TRBV20-1
CSARGQGQAFF	TGCAGTGCTAGGGGCCAGGGGCAAGCTTTCTTT	-	-	TRBJ1-1	TRBV20-1
CASSLAGPGNIQYF	TGTGCCAGCAGCTTGGCAGGGCCAGGAAACATTCAGTACTTC	-	-	TRBJ2-4	TRBV5-4
CASSRDNLYEQYF	TGTGCCAGCAGTAGGGACAACCTTTACGAGCAGTACTTC	-	-	TRBJ2-7	TRBV12-3/TRBV12-4
CASSLGSTHGNTIYF	TGCGCCAGCAGCTTGGGCAGTACGCATGGAAACACCATATATTTT	-	-	TRBJ1-3	TRBV5-1
CASNDPKTGRGDLNNEQFF	TGTGCCAGTAACGATCCTAAAACAGGGAGGGGTGATTTAAACAATGAGCAGTTCTTC	-	-	TRBJ2-1	TRBV19
CASSTTTPGFTYGYTF	TGTGCCAGTAGTACCACAACCCCGGGATTCACTTATGGCTACACCTTC	-	-	TRBJ1-2	TRBV19
CASSPGRSYEQYF	TGTGCCAGCTCACCGGGCAGGTCCTACGAGCAGTACTTC	-	-	TRBJ2-7	TRBV18
CASSSRGRGYGYTF	TGTGCCAGCAGTTCCAGAGGGCGCGGGTATGGCTACACCTTC	-	-	TRBJ1-2	TRBV6-5
CASSDTGDPTDTQYF	TGCGCCAGCAGCGATACAGGGGACCCCACAGATACGCAGTATTTT	-	TRBD1	TRBJ2-3	TRBV10-1
CASNRWRAYNEQFF	TGTGCCAGCAACAGGTGGAGGGCCTACAATGAGCAGTTCTTC	once	-	TRBJ2-1	TRBV6-4
CASSLPSGSDTQYF	TGTGCCAGCAGTTTACCCTCAGGTTCGGATACGCAGTATTTT	-	-	TRBJ2-3	TRBV28
CASSIYGTLNTGELFF	TGTGCCAGTAGTATCTATGGGACACTTAACACCGGGGAGCTGTTTTTT	-	-	TRBJ2-2	TRBV19
CASSQRGLAEKLFF	TGTGCCAGCAGCCAGAGAGGACTCGCTGAAAAACTGTTTTTT	-	-	TRBJ1-4	TRBV3-1/TRBV3-2
CASRGPVLGSEQFF	TGTGCCAGCAGGGGGCCTGTCCTAGGTTCAGAGCAGTTCTTC	-	-	TRBJ2-1	TRBV2
CASSQDRGNYEQYF	TGTGCCAGCAGCCAAGACAGGGGCAACTACGAGCAGTACTTC	-	-	TRBJ2-7	TRBV4-2
CASSPYRGANTGELFF	TGTGCCAGCAGCCCCTACCGGGGGGCGAACACCGGGGAGCTGTTTTTT	-	TRBD2	TRBJ2-2	TRBV7-8
CSASGSGRATQETQYF	TGCAGTGCTAGTGGTAGCGGGAGGGCCACCCAAGAGACCCAGTACTTC	-	TRBD2	TRBJ2-5	TRBV20-1
CAISEREIGLAGMTYEQYF	TGTGCCATCAGTGAAAGGGAGATTGGACTAGCGGGGATGACCTACGAGCAGTACTTC	-	TRBD2	TRBJ2-7	TRBV10-3
CASRVQGPYGELFF	TGTGCCAGTAGGGTTCAGGGGCCCTATGGGGAGCTGTTTTTT	-	-	TRBJ2-2	TRBV19
CASSLVNRGSGGELFF	TGTGCCAGCAGCTTGGTGAACAGGGGTTCCGGCGGGGAGCTGTTTTTT	-	TRBD1	TRBJ2-2	TRBV5-8
CASSVLGLADNEQFF	TGTGCCAGCAGCGTACTTGGACTAGCGGACAATGAGCAGTTCTTC	-	TRBD2	TRBJ2-1	TRBV9
CASSPTTSGWGRDGYTF	TGTGCCAGCTCACCAACCACGTCAGGGTGGGGCCGGGATGGCTACACCTTC	-	-	TRBJ1-2	TRBV18
CASTGTSGNEQFF	TGTGCCAGCACAGGGACTAGCGGGAATGAGCAGTTCTTC	-	TRBD2	TRBJ2-1	TRBV12-3/TRBV12-4
CASSSLGQGREKLFF	TGCGCCAGCAGCTCATTGGGACAGGGGAGGGAAAAACTGTTTTTT	-	TRBD1	TRBJ1-4	TRBV5-1
CASSYSEGITEAFF	TGTGCCAGCAGTTACTCCGAGGGTATCACTGAAGCTTTCTTT	-	-	TRBJ1-1	TRBV6-6
CASSQDRVAGYEQYF	TGCGCCAGCAGCCAGGACAGGGTTGCAGGCTACGAGCAGTACTTC	-	TRBD1	TRBJ2-7	TRBV5-1
CASSRSPISGNTIYF	TGTGCCAGCAGCCGATCCCCTATCTCTGGAAACACCATATATTTT	-	-	TRBJ1-3	TRBV28
CASSQPRRGLGYGYTF	TGCGCCAGCAGCCAACCCCGTCGTGGGCTGGGCTATGGCTACACCTTC	-	-	TRBJ1-2	TRBV4-1
CSASKGGAYEQYF	TGCAGTGCTAGTAAGGGAGGCGCCTACGAGCAGTACTTC	-	-	TRBJ2-7	TRBV20-1
CASSRGTSKYF	TGTGCCAGCAGCCGTGGGACTAGCAAGTATTTT	-	TRBD2	TRBJ2-3	TRBV3-1/TRBV3-2
CASSLISGRGNEQFF	TGTGCCAGCAGCTTGATTAGCGGGAGGGGGAATGAGCAGTTCTTC	-	TRBD2	TRBJ2-1	TRBV5-5
CASSHTTGRVSLGYTF	TGCGCCAGCAGCCATACGACAGGGCGGGTATCATTGGGCTACACCTTC	few	TRBD1	TRBJ1-2	TRBV4-1
CASIEQGRGAGELFF	TGTGCCAGTATAGAACAGGGACGGGGCGCCGGGGAGCTGTTTTTT	few	-	TRBJ2-2	TRBV19
CASNSRVGTGELFF	TGTGCCAGTAATTCCAGGGTGGGCACCGGGGAGCTGTTTTTT	few	-	TRBJ2-2	TRBV19
CASSLDRGGKAFF	TGCGCCAGCAGCTTGGATCGGGGGGGCAAAGCTTTCTTT	-	-	TRBJ1-1	TRBV5-1
CTSSLKSHSGNTIYF	TGCACCAGCAGCTTGAAGAGCCACTCTGGAAACACCATATATTTT	-	-	TRBJ1-3	TRBV5-1
CASSPTATAGNTIYF	TGTGCCAGCAGCCCGACAGCAACTGCTGGAAACACCATATATTTT	-	-	TRBJ1-3	TRBV3-1/TRBV3-2
CASSSTSFNEQFF	TGCGCCAGCAGCTCCACTAGCTTTAATGAGCAGTTCTTC	-	-	TRBJ2-1	TRBV5-1
CASSYRRASGAYTDTQYF	TGCGCCAGCAGCTACCGGAGGGCCAGCGGGGCTTACACAGATACGCAGTATTTT	-	TRBD2	TRBJ2-3	TRBV5-1
CASSYQGRGGTGELFF	TGTGCCAGCAGCTACCAGGGAAGGGGGGGCACCGGGGAGCTGTTTTTT	-	-	TRBJ2-2	TRBV7-3
CASSLHGGRNEQYF	TGTGCCAGCAGCTTACATGGCGGGAGAAACGAGCAGTACTTC	few	TRBD2	TRBJ2-7	TRBV7-9
CASSERHSNQPQHF	TGTGCCAGCAGTGAGAGGCATAGCAATCAGCCCCAGCATTTT	-	-	TRBJ1-5	TRBV6-1
CAWSANRGTEAFF	TGTGCCTGGAGTGCGAACAGGGGCACTGAAGCTTTCTTT	-	TRBD1	TRBJ1-1	TRBV30
CAWSVIRLAGSDTQYF	TGTGCCTGGAGTGTAATAAGACTAGCGGGATCGGATACGCAGTATTTT	-	TRBD2	TRBJ2-3	TRBV30
CASSQVSGRAVGYEQFF	TGTGCCAGCAGCCAAGTTAGCGGGAGGGCCGTAGGGTATGAGCAGTTCTTC	-	TRBD2	TRBJ2-1	TRBV3-1/TRBV3-2